This T cell receptor beta chain was identified during a study of CD8+ T cells in alopecia areata (dated by TCRdb to the late 2010s). Regarding the complete study: The treated patients, all with moderate-to-severe alopecia areata, were enrolled in an open-label pilot trial of oral tofacitinib given at 5 to 10 mg twice daily. TCRbeta CDR3 regions were amplified by immunoSEQ multiplex PCR using 35 Vbeta forward and 13 Jbeta reverse primers. Patients stayed on tofacitinib for 6 to 18 months and then had 6 months of follow-up off drug so that delayed response and recurrence could be assessed. The RNA source kit depended on sample type: the PAXgene miRNA kit for fixed scalp, the miRNeasy kit for PBMCs, and the RNeasy kit for mouse skin. High-throughput TCRbeta sequencing was used to examine T cell clonal expansion in alopecia areata in both the C3H/HeJ mouse model and human patients. Scalp clonality was compared across normal scalp (n=4), patchy alopecia areata scalp (n=8), and alopecia totalis/universalis scalp (n=8). For the treated patients, the SALT score, which quantifies what percentage of scalp surface area is affected, served as the measure of disease severity. Biopsies were taken from tofacitinib-treated patients at baseline and again at 4 and 24 weeks into treatment, and several of those patients also had a later scalp biopsy. Human TCRbeta sequencing covered scalp tissue and sorted CD4+ and CD8+ peripheral blood T cells from patchy and totalis/universalis alopecia areata patients and healthy controls. General findings and caveats noted by the study authors: Compared with mice, TCR sequences shared between patients were less clear, possibly partly because of HLA diversity across the patient population. The treated cohort was small, with a single nonresponder, so links between baseline CD8+ expansion and response need larger studies. Many expanded lesional clones persisted in scalp and blood during tofacitinib treatment, which may partly explain relapse after stopping treatment. Unlike mouse skin, which is dominated by gammadelta T cells, normal human skin has resident alphabeta T cells that are also sequenced, and this complicates analysis of the scalp TCR repertoire. Compared with normal scalp, lesional scalp, particularly in alopecia totalis/universalis, had higher clonality and more expanded CD8+ clones, which suggests antigenic drive. Scalp clonality and the number of expanded CD8+ clones among the top 100 scalp clones were significantly decreased by tofacitinib.

Trimmed from V: 0 bases; trimmed from J: 0 bases; junction bases lacking a gene match: 3. CDR1 and CDR2 were assigned from the germline V gene as SGHRS and YFSETQ. From the cysteine through the phenylalanine, the CDR3 covers 17 amino acids. CDR3 DNA is the only sequence kept; it has 51 bases, read in frame from the first base. Library creation used the immunoSEQ multiplex PCR assay. RNA was extracted from all samples and reverse transcribed into cDNA as template for TCR sequencing. First-strand cDNA was synthesized with SuperScript III using a 2:1 mix of oligo-dT and random hexamers. A synthetic immune receptor repertoire was used to assess amplification bias, and residual bias was removed computationally. Processing in the source paper ran as follows. Raw reads were preprocessed for error removal, and CDR3 was defined according to IMGT conventions as running from the conserved cysteine to phenylalanine. To get clonality, Shannon entropy was normalized by log2 of the number of productive unique TCRs and the result was subtracted from 1. Whether scalp clones were CD4 or CD8 was inferred by matching scalp TCRbeta sequences against CD4 and CD8 repertoires sorted from blood. The table was pulled from immuneACCESS by TCRdb, which kept in-frame rearrangements only. Such tables lose some clones; where checked, under half of the loss comes from unresolved V genes, and the rest has no known cause. Clone size and V and J calls were adopted from that table, with D and trimming inferred from the DNA. The sample table shows about 200,000 clones, and 30% to 40% are seen once. 0.45% to 0.55% of the sample is taken by the ten largest.

The treatment or condition label, read with the paper, signifies: oral pan-JAK inhibitor, 5-10 mg twice daily. Lesional scalp punch biopsies and peripheral blood were collected from alopecia areata patients. After PBMCs were isolated by density centrifugation and stained for CD3, CD4 and CD8, a FACSAria was used to sort CD4+ and CD8+ T cells. A note on this clone: Which antigen it targets is not known. No clone much larger than this one lies a single base away; base qualities are absent.

The chain joins TRBV5-1 to TRBJ2-1, with TRBD2 identical over 10 junction bases. The starting material was CD4+ T cells sorted from blood, obtained around week 34, from a patient treated with tofacitinib. This TCR was recovered from a human donor with alopecia areata. The DNA reads TGCGCCAGCAGCTTGGTGGCTAGCGGGAGCTCCTACAATGAGCAGTTCTTC. This is translated as CASSLVASGSSYNEQFF.